This TCR beta chain is from a study of identical twins. TCRdb processed the 5' RACE reads anew with MiXCR; each CDR3 protein has one entry. The top ten hold around 8% of the sample, which has roughly 150,000 distinct CDR3 sequences, around 3.5% seen once. This clonotype was detected ten times or more. This CDR3 spans 15 amino acids. Trimming cost V 6 bases and J 4 bases; bases outside gene matches: 7. The germline V gene has CDR1 MDHEN and CDR2 SYDVKM. The clonotype comes from a man aged 18 to 35 in good health. Sequenced input: memory T cells sorted from blood. This chain joins TRBV28 and TRBJ1-5, with 9 bases lining up with TRBD1. The CDR3: CASRSGTGINQPQHF. The CDR3 DNA is TGTGCCAGCAGGTCCGGGACAGGGATAAATCAGCCCCAGCATTTT.